Below are 20 T cell receptor beta chains sequenced from a single sample in a study of immune cell composition in non-small cell lung cancer. Data came from immunoSEQ multiplex PCR; TCRdb stores just in-frame clones and leaves some out. The sample has some 5,600 clones, approximately 78% seen once. The material sequenced was lung tumor tissue. Source of these receptors: a human donor with non-small cell lung cancer.

This clone appeared once. V gene TRBV29-1 combines with J gene TRBJ1-4; D possibly corresponds to TRBD1 (6 bases). The germline V gene has CDR1 SQVTM and CDR2 ANQGSEA. V dropped 4 bases and J dropped 8 bases, with 20 bases sitting between them. CDR3 length equals 15 residues. CDR3 nucleotides: TGCAGCGTTGCCCTCATACAGGGTCAGGAGGAAAAACTGTTTTTT. It codes for CSVALIQGQEEKLFF.

The rearrangement links TRBV5-5 to TRBJ1-3, with D unclear. There are 15 residues in the CDR3. Trimming cost V 4 bases and J 0 bases, with 11 bases left between them. Germline values: CDR1 SGHKS, CDR2 YYEKEE (reference sequence). CDR3 nucleotides: TGTGCCAGCAGCCGCGGATTAAGCTCTGGAAACACCATATATTTT. Translating gives CASSRGLSSGNTIYF.

This clone has more than one count but fewer than ten. The chain uses TRBV11-2 and TRBJ1-1; TRBD1 is a possible D gene (5 bases). Per germline, CDR1 SGHAT and CDR2 FQNNGV. There are 13 residues in the CDR3. Trimming cost V 1 base and J 11 bases, with 14 bases left between them. CDR3 protein: CASSLGGPVEAFF. The DNA for the CDR3 is TGTGCCAGCAGCTTAGGGGGCCCCGTGGAGGCTTTCTTT.

This clone was detected once. The chain combines TRBV20-1 with TRBJ2-3; possibly TRBD2 for D (6 bases). This CDR3 comprises 11 residues. With 0 bases removed from V and 8 bases from J, the gap between germline ends came to 6 bases. The germline CDR1 and CDR2 sequences are DFQATT and SNEGSKA (reference sequence). DNA of the CDR3: TGCAGTGCTAGAGAGGGGGGTACGCAGTATTTT. Amino acids: CSAREGGTQYF.

The chain is built from TRBV19 and TRBJ1-5, with 7 bases lining up with TRBD1. The J segment lost 2 bases and the V segment lost 7 bases, leaving 5 bases of the junction unmatched. Germline V gives CDR1 LNHDA, CDR2 SQIVND (reference sequence). The CDR3 runs 14 residues. The CDR3 loop reads CASNLDRGNQPQHF. The CDR3 DNA sequence: TGTGCCAGTAATCTCGACAGGGGCAATCAGCCCCAGCATTTT.

The CDR3 region is CASSQNLDYGYTF. The CDR3 DNA sequence: TGTGCCAGCAGCCAAAATCTTGACTATGGCTACACCTTC. The gene calls are TRBV14 and TRBJ1-2; D gene unclear. This CDR3 spans 13 amino acids. V lost 2 bases and J lost 3, with 7 bases in between. CDR1 SGHDN and CDR2 FVKESK come from the germline V gene.

The chain links TRBV9 to TRBJ2-5, with D maybe TRBD1 (6 bases). CDR1 and CDR2 (germline): SGDLS, YYNGEE. This CDR3 region has 13 residues. V was cut by 0 bases and J by 4 bases, with 7 bases left in between. DNA for the CDR3: TGTGCCAGCAGCGTAGGGGGGCGAGAGACCCAGTACTTC. Protein: CASSVGGRETQYF. The variable domain in full, completed from reference TRBV9 and TRBJ2-5, reads DSGVTQTPKHLITATGQRVTLRCSPRSGDLSVYWYQQSLDQGLQFLIQYYNGEERAKGNILERFSAQQFPDLHSELNLSSLELGDSALYFCASSVGGRETQYFGPGTRLLVL.

This clone was recorded a few times. The chain uses TRBV5-8 and TRBJ1-2, with 8 bases that match TRBD1. CDR1 and CDR2 from the germline V gene are SGHTS and YDEGEE. J was trimmed by 3 bases and V by 4 bases; bases with no gene match: 2. The CDR3 spans 13 residues. In DNA form, the CDR3 reads TGTGCCAGCAGCAGGGACAGGTACTATGGCTACACCTTC. This sequence encodes CASSRDRYYGYTF.

This clone was counted between two and nine times. The CDR3 DNA sequence: TGTGCCAGCAGCTTCGGGTTTCAGGGGAACTCACCCCTCCACTTT. Translating it yields CASSFGFQGNSPLHF. This rearrangement joins TRBV7-8 to TRBJ1-6, with D perhaps TRBD1 (6 bases). Trimming left V 3 bases short and J 10 bases short, with 16 bases between. In germline, CDR1 is SGHVS, CDR2 FQNEAQ. The CDR3 totals 15 residues.

V and J are TRBV27 and TRBJ1-2; D uncertain. The CDR3 extends over 13 amino acids. Germline V gene lookup returns CDR1 MNHEY and CDR2 SMNVEV (reference sequence). The V and J ends lost 0 bases and 8 bases respectively, with 10 bases between them. CDR3 in amino acids: CASSLSHRNGYTF. CDR3 nucleotides: TGTGCCAGCAGTTTATCACACAGAAACGGCTACACCTTC.

This sequence joins TRBV6-9 and TRBJ2-7; TRBD2 agrees at 13 bases. CDR1 is MNHGY and CDR2 is SVAAGI in the germline V gene. This CDR3 is 15 amino acids long. The trim removed 9 bases at V and 0 bases at J, leaving 5 bases unmatched. CDR3 nucleotides: TGTGCCAGGGGACTAGCGGGGTCTAGCTCCTACGAGCAGTACTTC. Protein: CARGLAGSSSYEQYF.

The chain is built from TRBV6-1 and TRBJ2-4; maybe TRBD1 (5 bases). This CDR3 is built from 12 residues. Germline V lookup: CDR1 MNHNS, CDR2 SASEGT. V was pared by 7 bases and J by 7 bases, with 11 bases between. CDR3 nucleotide sequence: TGTGCCAGCATGGCAGGGATCAACATTCAGTACTTC. Its protein product is CASMAGINIQYF.

The J gene is TRBJ1-5, the V gene TRBV30, with 7 bases that match TRBD1. Germline V gene sequence: CDR1 GTSNPN, CDR2 SVGIG (reference sequence). J lost 4 bases, V lost 2 bases, and 2 bases had no gene match. The CDR3 is 13 amino acids. The CDR3 DNA is TGTGCCTGGAGTCGGGACAGAAATCAGCCCCAGCATTTT. Translation: CAWSRDRNQPQHF.

The chain uses TRBV5-4 and TRBJ2-5; no reliable D call. Trimming pared 1 base from V and 4 bases from J, leaving 14 bases between. Germline CDR1 is SGHNT and CDR2 is YYREEE (reference sequence). CDR3 length: 15 residues. In nucleotides, the CDR3 is TGTGCCAGCAGCTTGCGCGGCGCCACCGGAGAGACCCAGTACTTC. It specifies CASSLRGATGETQYF.

The chain carries TRBV5-1 and TRBJ2-3, with D possibly TRBD1 on 6 matching bases. Germline CDR1 and CDR2: SGHRS and YFSETQ. The CDR3 length is 16 residues. The ends were cut back, 1 base at V and 2 bases at J, with 14 bases in the middle. This CDR3 is CASSLIPGAPTDTQYF. CDR3 sequence (DNA): TGCGCCAGCAGCTTGATACCAGGGGCCCCCACAGATACGCAGTATTTT.

This chain uses TRBV4-3 with TRBJ1-2; 8 bases map to TRBD1. This CDR3 region has 15 residues. The V gene's germline CDR1 is LGHNA and CDR2 YSLEER. J lost 6 bases, V lost 4 bases, and 10 bases had no gene match. The CDR3 protein is CASSLGQGSGDGYTF. CDR3 coding DNA: TGCGCCAGCAGCCTTGGACAGGGCTCAGGGGATGGCTACACCTTC.

In this sample, this clone turned up a few times. Other DNA sequences within the sample encode an identical CDR3. V is TRBV10-3 and J is TRBJ2-7, with 10 nucleotides matching TRBD2. This CDR3 is 16 amino acids long. CDR1 and CDR2 (germline): ENHRY, SYGVKD. J gave up 1 base and V 2 bases, and 5 bases lay outside the gene matches. The CDR3 sequence is CAISEGLADLSYEQYF. DNA for the CDR3: TGTGCCATCAGTGAGGGACTAGCGGATCTTTCCTACGAGCAGTACTTC.

A few counts support this clone. The gene calls are TRBV6-5 and TRBJ1-2; D perhaps matches TRBD1 (5 bases). This CDR3 has 13 residues. Germline CDR1 reads MNHEY; CDR2 reads SVGAGI. V shed 7 bases and J shed 4 bases, with 13 bases lying between them. CDR3 residues: CASTSDISYGYTF. The CDR3 nucleotides read TGTGCCAGCACTTCGGACATATCCTATGGCTACACCTTC.

This clone was found a few times. The CDR3 sequence: CASSSGQGGEKLFF. As DNA, the CDR3 is TGTGCCAGCAGCTCCGGACAGGGAGGCGAAAAACTGTTTTTT. This chain joins TRBV5-4 and TRBJ1-4; TRBD1 agrees at 8 bases. Germline loops: CDR1 SGHNT, CDR2 YYREEE (reference sequence). The junction had 6 bases not matched to a gene; V was cut back by 3 bases and J by 8 bases. This CDR3 region has 14 residues.

This rearrangement joins TRBV28 to TRBJ2-1; a weak D match, TRBD1 (5 bases). The germline CDR1 and CDR2 sequences are MDHEN and SYDVKM. The CDR3 has 15 amino acids. Deletions cut 4 bases from V and 8 bases from J, with 18 bases between. The CDR3 loop reads CASSSQGFLYDEQFF. CDR3 nucleotides: TGTGCCAGCAGTTCCCAGGGTTTTCTCTATGATGAGCAGTTCTTC.